The 2 T cell receptor beta chains in this list originate from one sample, sequenced in a study of blood T cell repertoires in COVID-19. Sequencing was performed with immunoSEQ multiplex PCR; in TCRdb, only in-frame clones are kept and a portion is missing. This table has approximately 200,000 clones, approximately 80% appearing once. Sample: PBMCs or T cells enriched from blood (not recorded which). The source is a man aged 55 to 70 who had recovered from COVID-19.

V is TRBV18 and J is TRBJ1-6; D perhaps matches TRBD1 (5 bases). The V end was cut by 3 bases, the J end by 9 bases, with 21 bases between. CDR1 and CDR2 (germline): KGHSH, LQKENI. This CDR3 has 17 residues. This chain's CDR3 is CASSPQGPGLLGSPLHF. The CDR3 region has the DNA TGTGCCAGCTCACCCCAAGGGCCAGGGCTCTTAGGTTCACCCCTCCACTTT.

The chain combines TRBV5-5 with TRBJ1-4; 9 bases fit TRBD1. Germline V CDR1 and CDR2: SGHKS, YYEKEE (reference sequence). The CDR3 loop spans 16 amino acids. Trimming took 0 bases from V and 8 from J; bases not matched to a gene: 8. CDR3 in amino acids: CASSLAPTGGGEKLFF. CDR3 in DNA: TGTGCCAGCAGCTTGGCCCCGACAGGGGGTGGCGAAAAACTGTTTTTT.